The entry that follows covers one T cell receptor (beta chain) sequence. Investigators profiled TCR beta VDJ and CDR3 from genomic DNA template. TCRdb re-derived calls from the reads in MiXCR, one entry per CDR3 protein. The sample has about 190,000 distinct CDR3 sequences, around 59% seen once; the top ten hold more than 15%. The source of the sample is a study of CD8+CD57+ T cells in acquired aplastic anemia. Germline V CDR1 and CDR2: DFQATT, SNEGSKA (reference sequence). The CDR3 is 13 residues long. V lost 6 bases, J lost 4 bases, and 15 bases lay in between. This clonotype was obtained from a human donor in good health, serving as a control. The sequenced sample consisted of sorted CD4+, CD8+, or CD8+CD57+ T cells (not recorded which) from PBMCs. The chain employs TRBV20-1 and TRBJ1-2; D not resolved. Written as DNA, the CDR3 is TGCAGTGCGGTTGGGCAGTGGGGCTATGGCTACACCTTC. This gives the protein CSAVGQWGYGYTF.